This T cell receptor (beta chain) was sequenced for a study of shared clonotypes between healthy human individuals. On this clone itself: The sample contains more than one DNA sequence encoding this CDR3.

The CDR3 is 14 amino acids. Germline V gives CDR1 SGHVS, CDR2 FNYEAQ. V lost 3 bases to trimming and J lost 1 base, with 9 bases between them. The genomic DNA of each subset was split evenly across several immunoSEQ plates. Clones were read by immunoSEQ multiplex PCR, and TCRdb kept only the in-frame ones, dropping some. The table shows roughly 810,000 clones, with just over 95% occurring only once. CD8 cells regarded as naive lacked CD45RO, were positively chosen for CCR7, and omitted terminally differentiated effector memory CD45RA+ cells. This TCR was recovered from a man aged 30-40 years in good health. Sequencing input: naive CD8+ T cells sorted from blood. J is TRBJ2-5 and V is TRBV7-6; D could derive from TRBD1 or TRBD2 (5 bases each). CDR3 protein: CASSFLGRQETQYF. The CDR3 coding sequence is TGTGCCAGCAGCTTCCTGGGACGCCAAGAGACCCAGTACTTC.